This T cell receptor (beta chain) is drawn from a study of T cell changes during pregnancy in multiple sclerosis. V dropped 6 bases and J dropped 4; count of bases not matched to a gene: 7. Germline CDR1 reads LGHNA; CDR2 reads YSLEER. The CDR3 runs 15 residues. Data came from immunoSEQ multiplex PCR; TCRdb stores just in-frame clones and leaves some out. The repertoire holds under 95,000 clones, with around 94% as singletons. This receptor was taken from a female donor with multiple sclerosis, enrolled in a pregnancy study. The sequencing used peripheral blood, collected after pregnancy. The chain carries TRBV4-3 and TRBJ2-1, with TRBD2 matching 9 bases. The CDR3 loop reads CASSQSSGGYNEQFF. The DNA for the CDR3 is TGCGCCAGCAGTCAGAGTAGCGGGGGTTACAATGAGCAGTTCTTC.